These 27 T cell receptor beta chains were sequenced from one sample in a study of T cell responses to AZD1222 COVID-19 vaccine (dated by TCRdb to the early 2020s). The time point label on this specimen signifies: about 28 days (+/-7) after the second vaccine dose. In light of the paper, this sample's treatment or condition label describes: meningococcal conjugate vaccine given as trial control. The library was generated by the immunoSEQ multiplex PCR assay. In its TCRdb copy, this immuneACCESS table keeps in-frame sequences only and misses some clones. Where compared with another copy, unresolved V genes explain less than half of these, and the others have no known cause. This sample lists around 140,000 clones; 65% to 90% were detected once. The ten largest account for approximately 8% of the sample. Specimen: peripheral blood, collected 28 days after the second dose of the MenACWY control vaccine. The source is an adult who received the MenACWY meningococcal vaccine as a control.

This chain's CDR3 is CASSSSDLGQGDGKNDGNTIYF. The CDR3 region has the DNA TGTGCCAGTAGTTCCTCAGACCTGGGACAGGGGGACGGGAAGAATGATGGAAACACCATATATTTT. The gene calls are TRBV19 and TRBJ1-3; 11 bases are a match to TRBD1. The CDR3 length is 22 residues. The germline V gene encodes CDR1 LNHDA and CDR2 SQIVND (reference sequence). Unmatched junction bases numbered 24, after V lost 5 bases and J lost 3 bases.

The chain joins TRBV7-8 to TRBJ2-2; D is ambiguous. Germline assignment: CDR1 SGHVS and CDR2 FQNEAQ. This CDR3 is built from 12 residues. V dropped 5 bases and J dropped 6 bases, with 7 bases sitting between them. The CDR3 region is CASSLPPGELFF. The CDR3 DNA is TGTGCCAGCAGCCTTCCCCCCGGGGAGCTGTTTTTT.

The CDR3 bases are TGTGCCAGCAGCCGAGGGCGGGACATGAACACTGAAGCTTTCTTT. Protein sequence: CASSRGRDMNTEAFF. The rearrangement uses TRBV11-3 and TRBJ1-1; the D gene is possibly TRBD1 (6 bases). V gave up 5 bases and J gave up 0 bases, with 13 bases separating them. Germline assignment: CDR1 SGHNT and CDR2 YENEEA. This CDR3 is built from 15 residues.

V and J are TRBV5-1 and TRBJ2-7, with D hard to call. Trimming removed 1 base from V and 1 base from J, with 9 bases in between. The germline CDR1 and CDR2 sequences are SGHRS and YFSETQ. This CDR3 spans 14 amino acids. The CDR3 spells CASSLSGNSYEQYF. As DNA, the CDR3 is TGCGCCAGCAGCTTGTCGGGCAATTCCTACGAGCAGTACTTC.

The V and J genes are TRBV7-9 and TRBJ1-1; D gene unclear. Germline CDR1 reads SEHNR; CDR2 reads FQNEAQ (reference sequence). Trimming took off 4 bases at V and 0 bases at J, with 9 bases between the two ends. The CDR3 totals 14 residues. This CDR3 reads CASSYHRVNTEAFF. In DNA, the CDR3 is TGTGCCAGCAGCTATCACAGAGTGAACACTGAAGCTTTCTTT. Full variable domain (missing parts from reference TRBV7-9 and TRBJ1-1): DTGVSQNPRHKITKRGQNVTFRCDPISEHNRLYWYRQTLGQGPEFLTYFQNEAQLEKSRLLSDRFSAERPKGSFSTLEIQRTEQGDSAMYLCASSYHRVNTEAFFGQGTRLTVV.

Note on this clone: The sample contains more than one DNA sequence encoding this CDR3. CDR3 sequence reads: CASSLEVGYGEQYF. CDR3 sequence (DNA): TGTGCCAGCAGCTTAGAGGTCGGGTACGGTGAGCAGTACTTC. V is TRBV11-3 and J is TRBJ2-7; D call uncertain. Germline-derived CDR1 and CDR2 are SGHNT and YENEEA. The CDR3 covers 14 residues. V lost 0 bases, J lost 7 bases, and 13 bases lay in between.

This clone was observed a handful of times. The chain uses TRBV6-5 and TRBJ1-1; D is unclear. The germline gives CDR1 MNHEY, CDR2 SVGAGI. V was clipped by 6 bases and J by 1 base, with 12 bases between them. The CDR3 length is 14 residues. This CDR3 reads CASRINHGNTEAFF. CDR3 coding DNA: TGTGCCAGCAGGATAAATCACGGGAACACTGAAGCTTTCTTT.

V is TRBV29-1 and J is TRBJ1-2, with D uncertain. V lost 6 bases and J lost 3, with 17 bases in between. The length of the CDR3 is 14 residues. Germline V gene sequence: CDR1 SQVTM, CDR2 ANQGSEA. CDR3 loop: CSVRSPKFDYGYTF. The CDR3 DNA follows: TGCAGCGTACGGAGCCCTAAGTTTGACTATGGCTACACCTTC. Drawing the rest from reference TRBV29-1 and TRBJ1-2, the complete variable domain is SAVISQKPSRDICQRGTSLTIQCQVDSQVTMMFWYRQQPGQSLTLIATANQGSEATYESGFVIDKFPISRPNLTFSTLTVSNMSPEDSSIYLCSVRSPKFDYGYTFGSGTRLTVV.

J is TRBJ1-1 and V is TRBV15; 10 bases are a match to TRBD1. Germline lookup yields CDR1 LNHNV and CDR2 YYDKDF (reference sequence). J was trimmed by 1 base and V by 4 bases; bases with no gene match: 3. This CDR3 has 15 residues. In DNA form, the CDR3 reads TGTGCCACCAGCACCTGGACAGGGGGGAACACTGAAGCTTTCTTT. Its protein product is CATSTWTGGNTEAFF.

The chain combines TRBV12-5 with TRBJ1-5; 8 nucleotides align to TRBD1. V shed 6 bases and J 3 bases; nucleotides not matched to a gene: 7. Germline loops: CDR1 LGHNT, CDR2 FRNRAP. The CDR3 consists of 15 residues. The CDR3 DNA reads TGTGCTAGTGGGAGACGACAGGGGCCCAATCAGCCCCAGCATTTT. Its translation is CASGRRQGPNQPQHF.

CDR3 coding DNA: TGTGCCAGCAGTGAAGCGAAGGGGTGGTATGGCTACACCTTC. Its protein is CASSEAKGWYGYTF. The chain recombines TRBV2 with TRBJ1-2; a possible D gene is TRBD1 (5 bases). Trimming took 0 bases from V and 5 from J, leaving 10 bases between them. The CDR3 runs 14 residues. The germline CDR1 and CDR2 sequences are SNHLY and FYNNEI.

J is TRBJ1-1 and V is TRBV27; D possibly corresponds to TRBD1 (6 bases). Trimming removed 3 bases from V and 7 bases from J, with 18 bases in between. This CDR3 comprises 15 residues. Germline V CDR1 and CDR2: MNHEY, SMNVEV (reference sequence). As DNA, the CDR3 is TGTGCCAGCAGTTTGGGGGGAGGGGGAGAGGGTGAAGCTTTCTTT. Protein sequence: CASSLGGGGEGEAFF.

On this clone itself: The conserved final phenylalanine or tryptophan is absent from the CDR3, which likely points to a read error. The DNA is left out, because the CDR3 cannot be placed on it with certainty; the CDR3 is given as TCRdb lists it. The J gene is TRBJ1-1, the V gene TRBV5-5; TRBD1, the D gene given by the table, was not confirmed from the DNA. The CDR3 length equals 10 residues, ends included. Germline V gene lookup returns CDR1 SGHKS and CDR2 YYEKEE (reference sequence). The CDR3 reads CASSWTGTLV.

This clone showed up just once. This sequence joins TRBV10-3 and TRBJ2-5; 8 bases align to TRBD2. Germline V CDR1 and CDR2: ENHRY, SYGVKD. With V trimmed by 2 bases and J by 4 bases, 6 bases remained unmatched. The CDR3 spans 15 residues. The CDR3 loop is CAISEIGGGAETQYF. In nucleotides, the CDR3 is TGTGCCATCAGTGAGATCGGGGGGGGTGCAGAGACCCAGTACTTC.

The genes are TRBV6-5 and TRBJ1-4, with a weak D call TRBD1 (6 bases). CDR3 length equals 13 residues. V lost 6 bases to trimming and J lost 5 bases, with 10 bases between them. CDR1 is MNHEY, CDR2 SVGAGI, per germline. CDR3 in DNA: TGTGCCAGCAGGGACAGCCCAAATGAAAAACTGTTTTTT. It specifies CASRDSPNEKLFF.

The rearrangement uses TRBV5-1 and TRBJ2-2; D tentatively reads TRBD1 or TRBD2 (6 bases each). Deletions cut 3 bases from V and 3 bases from J, with 15 bases between. The CDR3 is 16 amino acids. The germline V gene has CDR1 SGHRS and CDR2 YFSETQ. The CDR3 bases are TGCGCCAGCAGCTATTTGGGGGGCGCGGACACCGGGGAGCTGTTTTTT. Translation gives CASSYLGGADTGELFF.

V usage is TRBV7-8 and J usage is TRBJ1-3, with D possibly TRBD1 on 6 matching bases. The V gene lost 5 bases and the J gene lost 0 bases, with 17 bases spanning the gap. CDR3 length: 17 amino acids. CDR1 is SGHVS and CDR2 is FQNEAQ in the germline V gene. CDR3 sequence (DNA): TGTGCCAGCAGCCCCGTCGGACAGAGGAGCTCTGGAAACACCATATATTTT. It encodes CASSPVGQRSSGNTIYF. The variable domain in full, completed from reference TRBV7-8 and TRBJ1-3, reads GAGVSQSPRYKVAKRGQDVALRCDPISGHVSLFWYQQALGQGPEFLTYFQNEAQLDKSGLPSDRFFAERPEGSVSTLKIQRTQQEDSAVYLCASSPVGQRSSGNTIYFGEGSWLTVV.

As for this clone: At one end the junction does not follow the germline gene, possibly because of a read error. The chain combines TRBV12-3 or TRBV12-4 with TRBJ1-2; a possible D gene is TRBD1 (5 bases). The length of the CDR3 is 11 residues. The DNA for the CDR3 is TGTGCCAGCAGTCCAGACCGGGACTTCTACTTC. Protein: CASSPDRDFYF.

The chain is built from TRBV6-6 and TRBJ1-1; TRBD1 might be the D (5 bases). Per germline, CDR1 MNHNY and CDR2 SVGAGI (reference sequence). This CDR3 contains 15 residues. The ends were cut back, 7 bases at V and 1 base at J, with 16 bases in the middle. CDR3 residues: CASTLRGSSNTEAFF. CDR3 DNA sequence: TGTGCCAGCACCCTTCGGGGGTCATCGAACACTGAAGCTTTCTTT.

The genes are TRBV6-5 and TRBJ2-5; a weak D match, TRBD2 (7 bases). V shed 0 bases and J shed 1 base, with 9 bases lying between them. From germline, CDR1 is MNHEY and CDR2 SVGAGI. The CDR3 consists of 15 residues. The CDR3 reads CASSYSGGGQETQYF. The DNA of the CDR3 is TGTGCCAGCAGTTACTCGGGAGGGGGCCAAGAGACCCAGTACTTC.

In its sample, this clone was seen once. V usage is TRBV14 and J usage is TRBJ1-1; tentative D call: TRBD1 (6 bases). This CDR3 comprises 14 residues. V shed 3 bases and J shed 1 base, with 9 bases lying between them. Germline CDR1 is SGHDN and CDR2 is FVKESK. The CDR3: CASSHSGQNTEAFF. The CDR3 DNA reads as TGTGCCAGCAGCCATTCGGGACAGAACACTGAAGCTTTCTTT.

The V and J genes are TRBV6-5 and TRBJ1-5, with D perhaps matching TRBD1 (5 bases). Trimming took 8 bases from V and 5 from J, leaving 19 bases between them. CDR3 length equals 15 residues. Germline assignment: CDR1 MNHEY and CDR2 SVGAGI. CDR3 sequence (DNA): TGTGCCAGCGAGGTGAGGCAGGGAAGCCATCAGCCCCAGCATTTT. Translating gives CASEVRQGSHQPQHF.

This clone was counted once. This sequence joins TRBV20-1 and TRBJ2-5; unclear D gene. The germline V gene has CDR1 DFQATT and CDR2 SNEGSKA (reference sequence). V was shortened by 1 base and J by 1 base, with 1 base between the two germline ends. The CDR3 runs to 11 residues. As DNA, the CDR3 is TGCAGTGCTAGAGGCCAAGAGACCCAGTACTTC. This sequence encodes CSARGQETQYF.

This rearrangement joins TRBV2 to TRBJ1-4, with a tentative D call TRBD1 (5 bases). This CDR3 has 15 amino acids. Trimming removed 9 bases at V and 3 bases at J, with 17 bases between. Germline CDR1 is SNHLY and CDR2 is FYNNEI. CDR3 coding DNA: TGTGCCAGGGGGCTTGACAGTTTACCTAATGAAAAACTGTTTTTT. It is translated as CARGLDSLPNEKLFF.

CDR3 nucleotides: TGTGCCAGCAGAATGGACGGGAATCAGCCCCAGCATTTT. Translated, it gives CASRMDGNQPQHF. The chain has TRBV6-5 and TRBJ1-5; D call uncertain. V was pared by 6 bases and J by 4 bases, with 10 bases between. Germline CDR1 reads MNHEY; CDR2 reads SVGAGI. CDR3 length: 13 residues.

The chain carries TRBV29-1 and TRBJ2-5; no clear D gene. The germline V gene encodes CDR1 SQVTM and CDR2 ANQGSEA. The V and J ends lost 2 bases and 9 bases respectively, with 13 bases between them. CDR3 size: 12 residues. CDR3 sequence: CSVENRPGAQYF. The CDR3 nucleotides read TGCAGCGTTGAAAATCGTCCCGGAGCCCAGTACTTC. The variable domain in full, with the rest retrieved from reference TRBV29-1 and TRBJ2-5, is SAVISQKPSRDICQRGTSLTIQCQVDSQVTMMFWYRQQPGQSLTLIATANQGSEATYESGFVIDKFPISRPNLTFSTLTVSNMSPEDSSIYLCSVENRPGAQYFGPGTRLLVL.

V usage is TRBV12-5 and J usage is TRBJ2-2; maybe TRBD1 (5 bases). The CDR3 sequence is 17 residues long. Trimming removed 2 bases at V and 3 bases at J, with 16 bases between. The germline CDR1 and CDR2 sequences are LGHNT and FRNRAP. For the CDR3, the DNA is TGTGCTAGTGGTTTGTCCCACCCCCTAGGGGACACCGGGGAGCTGTTTTTT. This translates into CASGLSHPLGDTGELFF.